What follows are 5 T cell receptor beta chains derived from one specimen sequenced in a study of blood T cell repertoires in COVID-19. The protocol was immunoSEQ multiplex PCR, while the TCRdb copy is restricted to in-frame clones and leaves out a portion. The sample records roughly 220,000 clones, 80% to 90% being singletons. The specimen was PBMCs or T cells enriched from blood (not recorded which). Every receptor here comes from a woman aged 40 to 49 with acute COVID-19.

In DNA form, the CDR3 reads TGTGCCAGCAGCTTAGTCGGGAGCTTCCCCAATGAGCAGTTCTTC. As protein: CASSLVGSFPNEQFF. This sequence joins TRBV7-8 and TRBJ2-1; D may be TRBD2 (6 bases). The CDR3 consists of 15 residues. With 1 base removed from V and 6 bases from J, the gap between germline ends came to 13 bases. Germline assignment: CDR1 SGHVS and CDR2 FQNEAQ.

In this sample, this clone turned up a few times. The genes are TRBV30 and TRBJ1-5, with a tentative D call TRBD1 (5 bases). Trimming removed 8 bases from V and 6 bases from J, with 17 bases in between. Germline-derived CDR1 and CDR2 are GTSNPN and SVGIG (reference sequence). This CDR3 has 13 amino acids. The CDR3 spells CAGAQGEGQPQHF. The CDR3 bases are TGTGCCGGAGCGCAGGGCGAAGGTCAGCCCCAGCATTTT.

The rearrangement links TRBV28 to TRBJ1-2; 12 bases match TRBD1. Germline lookup yields CDR1 MDHEN and CDR2 SYDVKM. With V trimmed by 2 bases and J by 9 bases, 1 base remained unmatched. The CDR3 is 13 residues long. The CDR3 DNA is TGTGCCAGCAGTTTAGGGACAGGGGGCCGCTACACCTTC. It specifies CASSLGTGGRYTF.

V gene TRBV28 combines with J gene TRBJ1-2, with TRBD1 matching 7 bases. The germline V gene encodes CDR1 MDHEN and CDR2 SYDVKM. Trimming removed 11 bases from V and 2 bases from J; junction bases left unmatched: 8. The CDR3 has 13 amino acids. DNA for the CDR3: TGTGCCTCAAGGGGGCAAGCCAACTATGGCTACACCTTC. It translates to CASRGQANYGYTF.

The chain employs TRBV9 and TRBJ2-3, with 11 nucleotides matching TRBD2. Losses at the gene ends were 1 base for V and 4 bases for J; bases not matched to a gene: 2. The CDR3 loop spans 15 amino acids. Germline V lookup: CDR1 SGDLS, CDR2 YYNGEE. For the CDR3, the DNA is TGTGCCAGCAGCGTACTAGCGGGAGGTCCAGATACGCAGTATTTT. It is translated as CASSVLAGGPDTQYF.